This TCR beta chain was obtained from a study of human T cells and chemical hapten exposure. The CDR3 is 13 residues long. Germline lookup yields CDR1 ENHRY and CDR2 SYGVKD. V was shortened by 3 bases and J by 2 bases, with 8 bases between the two germline ends. TCRdb re-derived calls from the RACE reads in MiXCR, one entry per CDR3 protein. The sample carries some 91,000 distinct CDR3 sequences, 25% to 35% recorded once. This clonotype was picked up a small number of times. Specified time point: patch test 3, about 24 weeks after DPC sensitization. Treatment in this sample: therapeutic diphenylcyclopropenone sensitization with weekly scalp DPC.

Specimen: whole blood, collected in connection with sensitization to the hapten diphenylcyclopropenone (DPC). This receptor was taken from a man aged 35 to 55 with alopecia areata. Some clones in this sample may be carry-over from other donors' samples. This chain joins TRBV10-3 and TRBJ2-7; D gene unclear. As DNA, the CDR3 is TGTGCCATCAGTGAAGTCCCAACCTACGAGCAGTACTTC. Its protein product is CAISEVPTYEQYF.